Following are 21 T cell receptor beta chains from one sample sequenced in a study of blood T cell repertoires in COVID-19 (TCRdb year 2020). The method was the immunoSEQ multiplex PCR assay. TCRdb retrieved this table from immuneACCESS and kept in-frame rearrangements only. Not all clones are present; in checked studies, unresolved V genes account for under half, and no reason is known for the remainder. The sample yields approximately 72,000 clones; around 85% were counted once. The top ten clonotypes cover about a third of the sample. Specimen: peripheral blood. The receptors stem from a woman aged 80 or older with active or convalescent COVID-19.

CDR3 residues: CASSFLVGELFF. In DNA form, the CDR3 reads TGTGCCAGCAGTTTCTTGGTCGGAGAACTGTTTTTT. The chain links TRBV12-3 or TRBV12-4 to TRBJ1-4; unclear D gene. The CDR3 loop spans 12 amino acids. Trimming took off 3 bases at V and 12 bases at J, with 11 bases between the two ends.

The V gene is TRBV10-2, the J gene TRBJ1-5; 7 bases align to TRBD1. V lost 8 bases, J lost 0 bases, and 7 bases stayed unmatched. The germline V gene has CDR1 WSHSY and CDR2 SAAADI. The CDR3 has 15 residues. Here the CDR3 DNA reads TGCGCCAGCCGCCAGGGGGGCGGTAGCAATCAGCCCCAGCATTTT. Amino acids: CASRQGGGSNQPQHF.

The chain couples TRBV5-4 to TRBJ1-1; possible D gene TRBD1, 6 bases. CDR3 length: 17 amino acids. Trimming took off 4 bases at V and 0 bases at J, with 19 bases between the two ends. The germline V gene encodes CDR1 SGHNT and CDR2 YYREEE (reference sequence). This CDR3 is CASSAPPGGGLNTEAFF. The CDR3 DNA is TGTGCCAGCAGCGCGCCCCCGGGGGGGGGCTTGAACACTGAAGCTTTCTTT. Full variable domain (rest looked up from reference TRBV5-4 and TRBJ1-1): ETGVTQSPTHLIKTRGQQVTLRCSSQSGHNTVSWYQQALGQGPQFIFQYYREEENGRGNFPPRFSGLQFPNYSSELNVNALELDDSALYLCASSAPPGGGLNTEAFFGQGTRLTVV.

About this clone itself: The junction does not match germline at one end; this may be a read error. V is TRBV7-6 and J is TRBJ2-6; TRBD2 might be the D (6 bases). CDR1 SGHVS and CDR2 FNYEAQ come from the germline V gene. The CDR3 has 16 residues. The CDR3 spells CASSSSREFGTNVLTF. The CDR3 coding sequence is TGTGCCAGCAGCTCGTCTCGGGAGTTTGGGACCAACGTCCTGACTTTC.

The chain uses TRBV5-6 and TRBJ1-5, with 8 bases fitting TRBD1. CDR3 length equals 15 residues. V gave up 3 bases and J gave up 2 bases; unmatched junction bases: 4. From germline, CDR1 is SGHDT and CDR2 YYEEEE. The CDR3, as DNA: TGTGCCAGCAGCTCGACAGGGGTTGGCAATCAGCCCCAGCATTTT. Translating gives CASSSTGVGNQPQHF. The full variable domain, completed using reference TRBV5-6 and TRBJ1-5, is DAGVTQSPTHLIKTRGQQVTLRCSPKSGHDTVSWYQQALGQGPQFIFQYYEEEERQRGNFPDRFSGHQFPNYSSELNVNALLLGDSALYLCASSSTGVGNQPQHFGDGTRLSIL.

This clone was detected many times. This chain links TRBV6-6 with TRBJ1-1; 10 nucleotides line up with TRBD1. This CDR3 has 16 amino acids. Unmatched junction bases numbered 11, after V lost 4 bases and J lost 6 bases. Germline V lookup: CDR1 MNHNY, CDR2 SVGAGI (reference sequence). DNA of the CDR3: TGTGCCAGCAGTTTTGATACCGGGGACAGGGGCGCTGAAGCTTTCTTT. Translating gives CASSFDTGDRGAEAFF.

V usage is TRBV23-1 and J usage is TRBJ2-7; a weak D match, TRBD1 (6 bases). TRBV23-1 is identified as an open reading frame with a role that is uncertain. CDR3 length: 14 residues. V dropped 0 bases and J dropped 4 bases, with 10 bases sitting between them. The CDR3 DNA reads as TGCGCCAGCAGTCAATCCTACAGGGTGTACGAGCAGTACTTC. Translated, it gives CASSQSYRVYEQYF.

This rearrangement joins TRBV15 to TRBJ1-5; D gene ambiguous. CDR3 length: 12 residues. Germline CDR1 and CDR2: LNHNV and YYDKDF (reference sequence). Between the trimmed V and J ends, which lost 1 base and 5 bases, there was a span of 3 bases. The CDR3, as DNA: TGTGCCACCAGCAGAGGAGATCAGCCCCAGCATTTT. It codes for CATSRGDQPQHF. Variable domain in full (rest from reference TRBV15 and TRBJ1-5): DAMVIQNPRYQVTQFGKPVTLSCSQTLNHNVMYWYQQKSSQAPKLLFHYYDKDFNNEADTPDNFQSRRPNTSFCFLDIRSPGLGDTAMYLCATSRGDQPQHFGDGTRLSIL.

This clone was observed a single time. V usage is TRBV7-2 and J usage is TRBJ2-2, with TRBD1 matching over 8 bases. V shed 4 bases and J 0 bases; nucleotides not matched to a gene: 4. The germline gives CDR1 SGHTA, CDR2 FQGNSA. The CDR3 contains 16 residues. CDR3 protein: CASSWGQAANTGELFF. For the CDR3, the DNA is TGTGCCAGCAGCTGGGGACAGGCGGCGAACACCGGGGAGCTGTTTTTT.

The chain joins TRBV6-5 to TRBJ1-2; D is unclear. Trimming stripped 0 bases from V and 5 bases from J, with 13 bases between. This CDR3 has 15 amino acids. Germline lookup yields CDR1 MNHEY and CDR2 SVGAGI. The CDR3 DNA reads TGTGCCAGCAGTTACTCTCCGGGCGGGAGATATGGCTACACCTTC. Translated, it gives CASSYSPGGRYGYTF.

This clone was recorded only once. The V and J genes are TRBV20-1 and TRBJ1-2; TRBD1 might be the D (5 bases). CDR1 and CDR2 (germline): DFQATT, SNEGSKA (reference sequence). The CDR3 totals 11 residues. V was trimmed by 6 bases and J by 8 bases, leaving 13 bases between them. In DNA form, the CDR3 reads TGCAGTGCCCTAGGACATGGCGGCTACACCTTC. This encodes CSALGHGGYTF.

The chain links TRBV4-1 to TRBJ1-3; D unclear. V lost 0 bases to trimming and J lost 2 bases, with 20 bases between them. The CDR3 runs 19 residues. Germline CDR1 and CDR2: MGHRA and YSYEKL. The chain's CDR3 is CASSQDLIGRFTAGNTIYF. As DNA, the CDR3 is TGCGCCAGCAGCCAAGATCTAATCGGCAGGTTTACAGCTGGAAACACCATATATTTT.

This clone occurred once. The chain carries TRBV6-6 and TRBJ1-2; 8 nucleotides line up with TRBD1. Germline CDR1 is MNHNY and CDR2 is SVGAGI (reference sequence). V dropped 4 bases and J dropped 8; count of bases not matched to a gene: 6. This CDR3 has 13 amino acids. The CDR3 sequence: CASSWTGLSGYTF. The CDR3, as DNA: TGTGCCAGCAGTTGGACAGGGCTGAGCGGCTACACCTTC.

The chain links TRBV11-3 to TRBJ2-3; D is uncertain. Germline CDR1 is SGHNT and CDR2 is YENEEA. Trimming cost V 1 base and J 0 bases, with 5 bases left between them. This CDR3 spans 14 amino acids. In DNA form, the CDR3 reads TGTGCCAGCAGCTTAGGGAGTAGCACAGATACGCAGTATTTT. Translated: CASSLGSSTDTQYF.

The chain carries TRBV5-1 and TRBJ2-7; 10 bases are a match to TRBD1. Germline lookup yields CDR1 SGHRS and CDR2 YFSETQ. V shed 7 bases, J shed 5 bases, and the junction held 12 bases outside the gene matches. The CDR3 contains 15 residues. Written as DNA, the CDR3 is TGCGCCAGCGGACGGCAGGGACAGGGGATGGACGAGCAGTACTTC. This translates into CASGRQGQGMDEQYF.

The chain joins TRBV19 to TRBJ1-5; the match to TRBD1 covers 10 bases. V was pared by 8 bases and J by 4 bases, with 5 bases of the junction left unmatched. Germline V gene data show CDR1 as LNHDA and CDR2 as SQIVND (reference sequence). The CDR3 length is 14 residues. The CDR3, as DNA: TGTGCCAGTGGGGACAGGGGCCATAATCAGCCCCAGCATTTT. It codes for CASGDRGHNQPQHF.

The gene calls are TRBV19 and TRBJ1-3; D is unresolved. Looked up from germline, CDR1 is LNHDA and CDR2 is SQIVND (reference sequence). The CDR3 extends over 15 amino acids. Trimming left V 3 bases short and J 0 bases short, with 9 bases between. This chain's CDR3 is CASSIYQDSGNTIYF. The DNA for the CDR3 is TGTGCCAGTAGTATCTATCAGGACTCTGGAAACACCATATATTTT. The full variable domain, completed using reference TRBV19 and TRBJ1-3, is DGGITQSPKYLFRKEGQNVTLSCEQNLNHDAMYWYRQDPGQGLRLIYYSQIVNDFQKGDIAEGYSVSREKKESFPLTVTSAQKNPTAFYLCASSIYQDSGNTIYFGEGSWLTVV.

This clone has only one observation. The genes are TRBV7-9 and TRBJ2-7; no reliable D call. With 1 base removed from V and 1 base from J, the gap between germline ends came to 11 bases. This CDR3 spans 15 amino acids. CDR1 SEHNR and CDR2 FQNEAQ come from the germline V gene (reference sequence). The CDR3 bases are TGTGCCAGCAGCTTAGTATGGGCCGGTTCCTACGAGCAGTACTTC. It translates to CASSLVWAGSYEQYF.

The chain employs TRBV5-1 and TRBJ1-3; a possible D gene is TRBD1 (5 bases). The germline V gene has CDR1 SGHRS and CDR2 YFSETQ. Trimming cost V 4 bases and J 0 bases, with 14 bases left between them. The CDR3 has 16 amino acids. The CDR3 sequence is CASSQSPGGSGNTIYF. The CDR3 region has the DNA TGCGCCAGCAGCCAAAGCCCCGGGGGCTCTGGAAACACCATATATTTT.

The chain links TRBV6-5 to TRBJ2-5, with 7 bases identical to TRBD1. CDR1 and CDR2 (germline): MNHEY, SVGAGI. Trimming took 3 bases from V and 2 from J; bases not matched to a gene: 9. The CDR3 totals 16 residues. This CDR3 reads CASSYWAGGVQETQYF. The CDR3 nucleotides are TGTGCCAGCAGTTATTGGGCAGGGGGTGTACAAGAGACCCAGTACTTC.

The CDR3 DNA reads as TGTGCCAGCAGTGAAAACGGGGGATTGGGCCACGAAAAACTGTTTTTT. Translating gives CASSENGGLGHEKLFF. The rearrangement links TRBV6-1 to TRBJ1-4; D may be TRBD1 (5 bases). V lost 2 bases to trimming and J lost 8 bases, with 18 bases between them. This CDR3 has 16 residues. From germline, CDR1 is MNHNS and CDR2 SASEGT.